A selection of T cell receptor beta chains follows, all from one sample in a study of T cell responses to AZD1222 COVID-19 vaccine. Profiling relied on immunoSEQ multiplex PCR, and the TCRdb table lists in-frame clones only, not all of them. The sample includes 90,000 to 130,000 clones, about 94% of them seen just once. Sequencing was performed on peripheral blood, taken 28 days after the second AZD1222 dose. These receptors originate from an adult who received the AZD1222 COVID-19 vaccine. Each CDR3 is given with its conserved first and last residue. A D gene is named only where the DNA matches it firmly. Clone size is shown for a subset of rows, as once, few, many or a class of expanded clone.

abundance,d_gene,j_gene,v_gene,CDR3nt,CDR3aa
NA,TRBD1,TRBJ2-3,TRBV7-6,TGTGCCAGCAGCCAGGCGGACAGGGCCGTAGATACGCAGTATTTT,CASSQADRAVDTQYF
NA,NA,TRBJ2-7,TRBV2,TGTGCCAGCATGGGCAGGGGATCCTACGAGCAGTACTTC,CASMGRGSYEQYF
once,NA,TRBJ1-2,TRBV30,TGTGCCTGGAGTGTGACACTATCTAACTATGGCTACACCTTC,CAWSVTLSNYGYTF
NA,NA,TRBJ1-2,TRBV27,TGTGCCAGCAGCCGCATCCAAGTTCCGGGACCTAACTATGGCTACACCTTC,CASSRIQVPGPNYGYTF
NA,NA,TRBJ1-1,TRBV3-1/TRBV3-2,TGTGCCAGCAGCCAAGATCGGCGGGGGAGGAACACTGAAGCTTTCTTT,CASSQDRRGRNTEAFF
NA,TRBD1,TRBJ1-2,TRBV29-1,TGCAGCGTTGACCCCCGGGACAGGGATTTAGCTAACTATGGCTACACCTTC,CSVDPRDRDLANYGYTF
NA,NA,TRBJ2-2,TRBV11-2,TGTGCCAGCAGCTTAGAAGGGGGGAGCTGGAACACCGGGGAGCTGTTTTTT,CASSLEGGSWNTGELFF
NA,NA,TRBJ1-6,TRBV7-8,TGTGCCAGCAGCTTAAGTGATGGATCTTATAATTCACCCCTCCACTTT,CASSLSDGSYNSPLHF
few,NA,TRBJ2-2,TRBV19,TGTGCCAGTAAGAAAGCCACCTCAATCCTCGGGGAGCTGTTTTTT,CASKKATSILGELFF
NA,NA,TRBJ1-2,TRBV30,TGTGCCTGGGAAATACCGGACAGCATAGGGGGCTACACCTTC,CAWEIPDSIGGYTF
once,NA,TRBJ2-3,TRBV7-9,TGTGCCAGCAGCTTATCTGCGGATCGCACAGATACGCAGTATTTT,CASSLSADRTDTQYF
NA,NA,TRBJ2-7,TRBV11-2,TGTGCCAGCAGCTTAGTTTTGGTAGGCGGGAATAAGGCGTACGAGCAGTACTTC,CASSLVLVGGNKAYEQYF
once,NA,TRBJ2-2,TRBV11-3,TGTGCCAGCAGCTCGGAAGGGACTCAAGCCACCGGGGAGCTGTTTTTT,CASSSEGTQATGELFF
NA,NA,TRBJ1-3,TRBV3-1/TRBV3-2,TGTGCCAGCAGCCAAGATTCCGGGGCTGGAAACACCATATATTTT,CASSQDSGAGNTIYF
NA,TRBD2,TRBJ2-2,TRBV10-1,TGCGCCAGCAGTGTCGTAGCGGGGAACACCGGGGAGCTGTTTTTT,CASSVVAGNTGELFF
NA,TRBD1,TRBJ1-1,TRBV12-5,TGTGCTAGTGGTTTGCACATATGGGCAGGGGGGAAGAACACTGAAGCTTTCTTT,CASGLHIWAGGKNTEAFF
NA,NA,TRBJ2-7,TRBV27,TGTGCCAGCAGTTCTCCCTACGAGCAGTACTTC,CASSSPYEQYF
few,TRBD2,TRBJ2-1,TRBV19,TGTGCCAGTGGACTAGCGGGGGTCTTGGATGAGCAGTTCTTC,CASGLAGVLDEQFF
NA,NA,TRBJ1-1,TRBV6-6,TGTGCCAGCAGTTACCGTGGTGGGACTGAAGCTTTCTTT,CASSYRGGTEAFF
NA,TRBD1,TRBJ2-7,TRBV6-2/TRBV6-3,TGTGCCAGCAGCCACGGGACAGGGGTGGTAAGCTCCTACGAGCAGTACTTC,CASSHGTGVVSSYEQYF
once,NA,TRBJ2-7,TRBV4-1,TGCGCCAGCAGCCAAGAGGGACTTGACGAGCAGTACTTC,CASSQEGLDEQYF
NA,NA,TRBJ1-2,TRBV28,TGTGCCAGCAGTGAGCAGGGATATGGCTACACCTTC,CASSEQGYGYTF
NA,TRBD2,TRBJ2-1,TRBV18,TGTGCCAGCTCACCATTTCCTAGCGGGAACCCCAACGAGCAGTTCTTC,CASSPFPSGNPNEQFF
NA,NA,TRBJ1-6,TRBV7-2,TGTGCCAGCAGCTTAGCGAGGGGTGAGGATTCACCCCTCCACTTT,CASSLARGEDSPLHF
NA,NA,TRBJ2-1,TRBV5-1,TGCGCCAGCAGCTGGGACTCTAAGGATGAGCAGTTCTTC,CASSWDSKDEQFF
NA,NA,TRBJ1-2,TRBV12-3/TRBV12-4,TGTGCCAGCAGTTTGGGCGGTCCGGACACCTTC,CASSLGGPDTF
NA,TRBD1,TRBJ1-3,TRBV3-1/TRBV3-2,TGTGCCAGCAGCCGCGGGACAGGCGCTGGAAACACCATATATTTT,CASSRGTGAGNTIYF
NA,NA,TRBJ1-2,TRBV7-2,TGTGCCAGCAGCTCCTTTTGGGTGGGGGTGAGGGCCCGGGACTATGGCTACACCTTC,CASSSFWVGVRARDYGYTF
NA,TRBD1,TRBJ2-5,TRBV2,TGTGCCAGCAGTGGACAGGGTGGGGTAGAGACCCAGTACTTC,CASSGQGGVETQYF
once,NA,TRBJ2-7,TRBV5-5,TGTGCCAGCAGCTTGGTCCTCATGCAGGGTAGCCGCGAGCAGTACTTC,CASSLVLMQGSREQYF
NA,NA,TRBJ1-2,TRBV27,TGTGCCAGCACCACCTTGGGGTCAGGACACTATGGCTACACCTTC,CASTTLGSGHYGYTF
NA,TRBD1,TRBJ1-6,TRBV15,TGTGCCACCCAGGGGACAGGGGGATGGATTTCACCCCTCCACTTT,CATQGTGGWISPLHF
once,NA,TRBJ1-2,TRBV12-3/TRBV12-4,TGTGCCAGCAGTACCCGGACTGAATATGGCTACACCTTC,CASSTRTEYGYTF
NA,NA,TRBJ1-2,TRBV18,TGTGCCAGCTCACCACCAGGGGTAGACTATGGCTACACCTTC,CASSPPGVDYGYTF
NA,NA,TRBJ1-2,TRBV13,TGTGCCAGCAGCTTAGGAAGTGGGATTTATGGCTACACCTTC,CASSLGSGIYGYTF
NA,TRBD1,TRBJ1-5,TRBV19,TGTGCCAGTAGTGCCACAGGGGCCCAGCCCCAGCATTTT,CASSATGAQPQHF
NA,TRBD1,TRBJ1-2,TRBV4-2,TGTGCCAGCGGAAGGGCAGGGGGGGACTATGGCTACACCTTC,CASGRAGGDYGYTF
NA,TRBD2,TRBJ2-1,TRBV4-1,TGCGCCAGCAGCCAAGAAGACCTGGGTAGCGGGAGCTATGAGCAGTTCTTC,CASSQEDLGSGSYEQFF
NA,NA,TRBJ2-7,TRBV4-1,TGCGCCAGCAGCCAAGTCGCCGAGCACTACGAGCAGTACTTC,CASSQVAEHYEQYF
NA,NA,TRBJ2-7,TRBV27,TGTGCCAGCAGGACGACAAACATCGAGCAGTACTTC,CASRTTNIEQYF
NA,NA,TRBJ2-5,TRBV11-2,TGTGCCAGCAGCGCACCAAGACAGCAAGAGACCCAGTACTTC,CASSAPRQQETQYF
NA,NA,TRBJ1-6,TRBV6-1,TGTGCCAGCAGTGCGGGGGGTTCATCCTATAATTCACCCCTCCACTTT,CASSAGGSSYNSPLHF
NA,TRBD1,TRBJ1-5,TRBV30,TGTGCCTGGAGTGTAAACCCCGCTCTCGACAGGGTACCAAGCAATCAGCCCCAGCATTTT,CAWSVNPALDRVPSNQPQHF